This T cell receptor beta chain was identified in a study of OX40 agonist ivuxolimab in advanced cancers. With 6 bases removed from V and 4 bases from J, the gap between germline ends came to 16 bases. In germline, CDR1 is KGHSH, CDR2 LQKENI. The CDR3 runs 15 residues. This table comes from immunoSEQ multiplex PCR, and its TCRdb copy is limited to in-frame clones, with some not included. In the table there are tens of thousands of clones, about 90% of which are singletons. Study-wide points: Averaged across samples, CD8+ T cells carried more expanded clones than CD4+ did.

As for this clone: Its antigen remains unidentified.

This TCR was recovered from an adult with an advanced solid tumor such as melanoma, head and neck, liver or kidney cancer. The chain joins TRBV18 to TRBJ1-3, with D hard to call. The sequencing here drew on CD4+ or CD8+ T cells sorted from blood, taken in a trial of the OX40 agonist ivuxolimab. CDR3 bases: TGTGCCAGCTCCGACGGATGGGGATCCGGAAACACCATATATTTT. Protein: CASSDGWGSGNTIYF.